The source of this T cell receptor beta chain is a study of graft-versus-host responses after intestinal transplantation. Regarding this clone: What it recognizes is unknown.

Germline V gives CDR1 LNHDA, CDR2 SQIVND (reference sequence). This CDR3 has 11 residues. The germline V and J ends were trimmed by 3 bases and 3 bases, with 2 bases remaining between them. Assay: immunoSEQ multiplex PCR; the TCRdb copy retains only in-frame clones and omits some. Among over 90,000 clones listed, 80% to 95% were seen once. Specimen: unstimulated CD8+ T cells sorted from spleen or lymph node cells, collected before intestinal transplant. The receptor was derived from a human donor who received an intestinal transplant. The chain carries TRBV19 and TRBJ1-1; D gene ambiguous. CDR3 protein: CASSIYTEAFF. CDR3 sequence (DNA): TGTGCCAGTAGTATCTACACTGAAGCTTTCTTT. Variable domain in full (rest from reference TRBV19 and TRBJ1-1): DGGITQSPKYLFRKEGQNVTLSCEQNLNHDAMYWYRQDPGQGLRLIYYSQIVNDFQKGDIAEGYSVSREKKESFPLTVTSAQKNPTAFYLCASSIYTEAFFGQGTRLTVV.